The present T cell receptor (beta chain) was sequenced within a study of CD8 T cells in ankylosing spondylitis. About this clonotype: What it binds is not known.

Generation of TCR beta libraries employed quantitative 5'-RACE incorporating molecular barcodes. TCRdb independently ran MiXCR on the 5' RACE reads; one entry per CDR3 protein. The sample contains more than 650,000 distinct CDR3 sequences, around 11% of which appear only once. Study findings and constraints: Reactive arthritis synovial fluid and blood previously showed some of these motif variants. Reportedly, disease-linked clones are significantly enriched in ankylosing spondylitis patients' matched synovial fluid. Blood of patients with ankylosing spondylitis appeared to be characterized by a TCR beta motif of roughly eight highly homologous variants.

The CDR3 is 14 residues long. Germline CDR1 SGHDN, CDR2 FVKESK. V was trimmed by 9 bases and J by 1 base, leaving 14 bases between them. The sample taken for sequencing was blood, either unsorted or a sorted T cell fraction (not recorded which). This sequence originates from a male donor with ankylosing spondylitis. This chain connects TRBV14 to TRBJ2-3, with D unclear. Here the CDR3 DNA reads TGTGCCAGTGGAGCGCTTGGTCGCACAGATACGCAGTATTTT. Protein sequence: CASGALGRTDTQYF.